This TCR beta chain originates from a study of blood T cell repertoires in COVID-19. Here immunoSEQ multiplex PCR was the method, and the copy in TCRdb shows in-frame clones only, minus some. The table shows hundreds of thousands of clones, with about 86% occurring only once. This CDR3 is 17 amino acids long. Germline V CDR1 and CDR2: GTSNPN, SVGIG (reference sequence). V was shortened by 1 base and J by 1 base, with 17 bases between the two germline ends. This TCR was sampled from a woman in her forties or fifties with acute or convalescent COVID-19. Sequencing input: peripheral blood. The gene calls are TRBV30 and TRBJ2-1; possible D gene TRBD2, 5 bases. The CDR3, as DNA: TGTGCCTGGAGTGGGATAAGAGCGGAGAGATCCTACAATGAGCAGTTCTTC. It encodes CAWSGIRAERSYNEQFF.